The clone carrying this TCR beta chain was picked up a small number of times. As yet, its antigen is unknown. The source of the sample is a study of response to subunit inactivated influenza vaccine. Overall study results and limits: Authors suggested each seasonal influenza vaccination recruits few new T cells.

The CDR3 covers 15 residues. Trimming took 1 base from V and 7 from J, leaving 11 bases between them. CDR1 is LGHDT and CDR2 is YNNKEL in the germline V gene (reference sequence). TCRdb fed the RT-PCR reads into MiXCR, producing one record per CDR3 protein. There are 500,000 to 600,000 distinct CDR3 sequences in the sample; 6.5% to 8% occur only once, and approximately 13% lies in the top ten. The sequence came from a man aged 50 to 69 who received an inactivated influenza vaccine. The J gene is TRBJ1-6, the V gene TRBV3-1; D is ambiguous. The material was PBMCs from blood, obtained around 25 months after vaccination. CDR3 coding DNA: TGTGCCAGCAGCCAAGTTGCACCCCGGAATTCACCCCTCCACTTT. As protein: CASSQVAPRNSPLHF.